This T cell receptor (beta chain) was recovered during a study of T cells in Graves' hyperthyroidism and ophthalmopathy. Broader study findings: Appearing also in blood were most of the thyroid clonotypes expanded above 0.001.

Exclusion followed for patients with uncontrolled infection, other autoimmune disease, pregnancy or lactation. The diagnoses drew upon clinical symptoms, serum thyroxine and TRAb, thyroid ultrasound and orbital computed tomography. This CDR3 spans 17 amino acids. V shed 4 bases, J shed 7 bases, and the junction held 9 bases outside the gene matches. CDR1 and CDR2 (germline): MNHNS, SASEGT. Amplification yielded TCR beta CDR3 regions, with RNA transcripts as the source. The HTBI primer set served for first-round RT-PCR of the TCR CDR3. TCRdb reprocessed the multiplex PCR reads via MiXCR and lists one record per CDR3 protein. The sample shows some 140,000 distinct CDR3 sequences, approximately 20% of them seen only once. This clonotype has a count of ten or more. Its antigen is still unknown.

The receptor was isolated from a woman aged 45 to 65 with Graves' hyperthyroidism that later progressed to Graves' ophthalmopathy. Sequenced input: blood. This sequence joins TRBV6-1 and TRBJ2-1, with 14 nucleotides matching TRBD2. The CDR3 nucleotides read TGTGCCAGCAGTGCACAGACCGGGACTAGCGGGAGTAATGAGCAGTTCTTC. It yields the protein CASSAQTGTSGSNEQFF.